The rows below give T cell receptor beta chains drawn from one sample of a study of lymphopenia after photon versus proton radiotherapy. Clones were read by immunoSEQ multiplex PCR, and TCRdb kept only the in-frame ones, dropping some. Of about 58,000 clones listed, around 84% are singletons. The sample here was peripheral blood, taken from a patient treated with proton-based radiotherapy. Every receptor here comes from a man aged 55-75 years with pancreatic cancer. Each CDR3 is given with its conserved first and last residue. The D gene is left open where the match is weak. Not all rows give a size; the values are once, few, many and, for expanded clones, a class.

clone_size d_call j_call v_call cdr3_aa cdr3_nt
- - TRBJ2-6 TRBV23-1 CAYPGANVLTF TGCGCCTATCCTGGGGCCAACGTCCTGACTTTC
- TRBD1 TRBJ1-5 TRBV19 CASSPDRAQPQHF TGTGCCAGTAGTCCTGACAGGGCTCAGCCCCAGCATTTT
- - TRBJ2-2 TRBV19 CASTSSGSNTGELFF TGTGCCAGTACCTCCAGCGGTTCAAACACCGGGGAGCTGTTTTTT
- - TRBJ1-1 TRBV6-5 CASSYSRAMNTEAFF TGTGCCAGCAGTTACTCAAGGGCCATGAACACTGAAGCTTTCTTT
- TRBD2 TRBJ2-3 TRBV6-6 CASSSLAGSTDTQYF TGTGCCAGCAGCTCGCTAGCGGGAAGCACAGATACGCAGTATTTT
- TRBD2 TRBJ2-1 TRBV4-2 CASSQAGLADYNEQFF TGTGCCAGCAGCCAAGCGGGACTAGCCGACTACAATGAGCAGTTCTTC
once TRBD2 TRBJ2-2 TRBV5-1 CASSFLSSGTNTGELFF TGCGCCAGCAGCTTCTTGTCTAGCGGGACAAACACCGGGGAGCTGTTTTTT
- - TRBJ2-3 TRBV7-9 CASSLYRTTDTQYF TGTGCCAGCAGCCTCTACCGGACCACAGATACGCAGTATTTT
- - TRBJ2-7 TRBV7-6 CASSLGESYEQYF TGTGCCAGCAGCTTAGGGGAGAGCTACGAGCAGTACTTC
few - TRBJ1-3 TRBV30 CAWMDHTYSGNTIYF TGTGCCTGGATGGATCACACCTACTCTGGAAACACCATATATTTT
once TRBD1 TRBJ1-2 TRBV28 CASSLTGDYHGYTF TGTGCCAGCAGTTTGACAGGGGATTACCATGGCTACACCTTC
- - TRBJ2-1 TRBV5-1 CASSPGTGGGYNEQFF TGCGCCAGCAGCCCGGGGACGGGGGGCGGGTACAATGAGCAGTTCTTC
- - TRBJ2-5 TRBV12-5 CASGLVRPAGMETQYF TGTGCTAGTGGTTTGGTAAGACCCGCAGGAATGGAGACCCAGTACTTC
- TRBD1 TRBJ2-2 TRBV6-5 CASSQTGVESGELFF TGTGCCAGCAGTCAGACAGGGGTCGAATCCGGGGAGCTGTTTTTT
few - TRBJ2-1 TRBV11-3 CASSLGHGEQFF TGTGCCAGCAGCTTAGGACACGGTGAGCAGTTCTTC
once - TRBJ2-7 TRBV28 CASSFLTQGPYEQYF TGTGCCAGCAGTTTTCTTACACAGGGACCCTACGAGCAGTACTTC
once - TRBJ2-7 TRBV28 CASSPQVSGRQYF TGTGCCAGCAGTCCACAGGTGTCCGGGAGGCAGTACTTC
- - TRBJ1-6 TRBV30 CAWSGPGGNNSPLHF TGTGCCTGGAGCGGCCCGGGGGGGAATAATTCACCCCTCCACTTT
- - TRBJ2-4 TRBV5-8 CASRKAPGEGKNIQYF TGTGCCAGCAGAAAAGCACCGGGAGAGGGCAAAAACATTCAGTACTTC
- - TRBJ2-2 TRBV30 CAWSVLFDGELFF TGTGCCTGGAGCGTTCTTTTTGACGGGGAGCTGTTTTTT
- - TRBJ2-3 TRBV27 CASSFQRGPTDTQYF TGTGCCAGCAGTTTTCAGAGGGGCCCAACAGATACGCAGTATTTT
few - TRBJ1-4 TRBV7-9 CASSMGPSNEKLFF TGTGCCAGCAGCATGGGACCGTCTAATGAAAAACTGTTTTTT
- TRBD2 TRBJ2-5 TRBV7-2 CASSSSGTRVKETQYF TGTGCCAGCAGCTCTAGCGGAACCCGGGTGAAAGAGACCCAGTACTTC
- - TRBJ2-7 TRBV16 CASSQYSVGQRTYEQYF TGTGCCAGCAGCCAATATTCGGTTGGACAGCGAACCTACGAGCAGTACTTC
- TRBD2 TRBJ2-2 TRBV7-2 CASSSGGNTGELFF TGTGCCAGCAGCAGCGGGGGCAACACCGGGGAGCTGTTTTTT
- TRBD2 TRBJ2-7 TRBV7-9 CASSSGSGRSYEQYF TGTGCCAGCAGCTCGGGTAGCGGGAGATCCTACGAGCAGTACTTC
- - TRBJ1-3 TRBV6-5 CASRGLFSSGNTIYF TGTGCCAGCAGGGGACTTTTCAGCTCTGGAAACACCATATATTTT
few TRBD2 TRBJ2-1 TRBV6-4 CASSASGSPFDEQFF TGTGCCAGCAGTGCTAGCGGGAGCCCATTTGATGAGCAGTTCTTC
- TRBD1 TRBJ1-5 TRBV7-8 CASSPRTGGGNQPQHF TGTGCCAGCAGCCCCAGGACAGGGGGCGGCAATCAGCCCCAGCATTTT